The sample holds a few counts of the clone carrying this T cell receptor (beta chain). These data are taken from a study of type 1 and type 2 diabetes patients. Genomic DNA was the PCR template. The TCR beta CDR3 region was amplified using 30 forward and 13 reverse primers. A single record per CDR3 protein comes from TCRdb applying MiXCR to the multiplex PCR reads. The sample includes about 250,000 distinct CDR3 sequences, around 47% of them seen just once. Roughly 9.8 milliliters of peripheral blood were collected from each participant. Germline V lookup: CDR1 LNHNV, CDR2 YYDKDF (reference sequence). This CDR3 region has 17 residues. V dropped 0 bases and J dropped 6; count of bases not matched to a gene: 9.

The sequenced sample consisted of peripheral blood mononuclear cells (PBMCs). J is TRBJ2-3 and V is TRBV15, with 10 bases fitting TRBD1. The receptor's source is a man between 18 and 29 years old with type 2 diabetes. CDR3 amino acids: CATSRDGGGQGRDTQYF. CDR3 in DNA: TGTGCCACCAGCAGAGATGGTGGGGGACAGGGGAGGGATACGCAGTATTTT.